Shown below are 29 T cell receptor beta chains from a single sample sequenced in a study of cytomegalovirus exposure and HLA in healthy donors. Profiled with immunoSEQ multiplex PCR; TCRdb holds only in-frame clones, not every one. Of 130,000 to 150,000 clones detected, 80% to 90% appear once; the ten largest clones hold around 5.9%. Sequenced material: PBMCs. These receptors were collected from a woman in her twenties or thirties in good health and CMV-seropositive.

V and J are TRBV6-5 and TRBJ2-5, with D possibly TRBD2 on 5 matching bases. The CDR3 runs to 13 residues. V lost 6 bases and J 5 bases, leaving 13 bases between the germline ends. The germline gives CDR1 MNHEY, CDR2 SVGAGI. The CDR3 DNA sequence: TGTGCCAGCAGCTCACAGCGGTGGGAGACCCAGTACTTC. Protein sequence: CASSSQRWETQYF.

A few counts support this clone. The rearrangement joins TRBV25-1 to TRBJ1-2, with D unclear. This CDR3 contains 13 residues. The germline CDR1 and CDR2 sequences are MGHDK and SYGVNS. Trimming took off 2 bases at V and 4 bases at J, with 8 bases between the two ends. CDR3 in DNA: TGTGCCAGCAGTGAAACGAGTCTCTATGGCTACACCTTC. This encodes CASSETSLYGYTF.

The chain has TRBV28 and TRBJ2-1; TRBD2 matches 7 bases. This CDR3 contains 13 residues. V dropped 3 bases and J dropped 6; count of bases not matched to a gene: 2. Germline V gene lookup returns CDR1 MDHEN and CDR2 SYDVKM. Here the CDR3 DNA reads TGTGCCAGCAGTTTTACGGGGGGCAATGAGCAGTTCTTC. Residues: CASSFTGGNEQFF.

This clone was picked up one time. The chain joins TRBV5-1 to TRBJ1-5, with D perhaps TRBD1 (5 bases). This CDR3 spans 15 amino acids. The V end was cut by 4 bases, the J end by 0 bases, with 11 bases between. The V gene's germline CDR1 is SGHRS and CDR2 YFSETQ. CDR3 sequence: CASSPLGGSNQPQHF. The CDR3 region has the DNA TGCGCCAGCAGCCCCCTGGGGGGTAGCAATCAGCCCCAGCATTTT.

This sequence joins TRBV7-8 and TRBJ2-7; D unclear. This CDR3 has 12 amino acids. Trimming removed 5 bases from V and 3 bases from J, with 8 bases in between. Looked up from germline, CDR1 is SGHVS and CDR2 is FQNEAQ. The CDR3 loop is CASSIGHYEQYF. The CDR3 DNA reads as TGTGCCAGCAGCATTGGCCACTACGAGCAGTACTTC. Full variable domain (rest looked up from reference TRBV7-8 and TRBJ2-7): GAGVSQSPRYKVAKRGQDVALRCDPISGHVSLFWYQQALGQGPEFLTYFQNEAQLDKSGLPSDRFFAERPEGSVSTLKIQRTQQEDSAVYLCASSIGHYEQYFGPGTRLTVT.

The chain uses TRBV5-1 and TRBJ2-5, with TRBD2 matching 11 bases. V trimming: 0 bases; J trimming: 5 bases; junction bases outside the gene matches: 6. The CDR3 has 16 amino acids. CDR1 and CDR2 from the germline V gene are SGHRS and YFSETQ. Here the CDR3 reads CASSLVAGGPRETQYF. In DNA form, the CDR3 reads TGCGCCAGCAGCTTGGTAGCGGGAGGGCCGAGGGAGACCCAGTACTTC. Based on the CDR3 plus reference TRBV5-1 and TRBJ2-5, the full variable domain is KAGVTQTPRYLIKTRGQQVTLSCSPISGHRSVSWYQQTPGQGLQFLFEYFSETQRNKGNFPGRFSGRQFSNSRSEMNVSTLELGDSALYLCASSLVAGGPRETQYFGPGTRLLVL.

The CDR3 is CASSGQGFQETQYF. As DNA, the CDR3 is TGTGCCAGCAGTGGACAGGGGTTCCAAGAGACCCAGTACTTC. The chain couples TRBV6-6 to TRBJ2-5; 9 bases align to TRBD1. The germline V gene has CDR1 MNHNY and CDR2 SVGAGI (reference sequence). Trimming at V came to 5 bases and at J to 1 base, leaving 2 bases not matched to a gene. CDR3 length: 14 amino acids.

This clone was detected a few times. The rearrangement uses TRBV6-1 and TRBJ1-6; tentative D call: TRBD1 (5 bases). Germline loops: CDR1 MNHNS, CDR2 SASEGT. The CDR3 loop spans 14 amino acids. V was clipped by 4 bases and J by 10 bases, with 14 bases between them. The CDR3 sequence is CASSGRDYRSPLHF. The CDR3 coding sequence is TGTGCCAGCAGTGGACGGGACTATCGGTCACCCCTCCACTTT.

The genes are TRBV10-3 and TRBJ2-2, with 14 bases identical to TRBD2. This CDR3 has 18 residues. The germline CDR1 and CDR2 sequences are ENHRY and SYGVKD. Unmatched junction bases numbered 8, after V lost 3 bases and J lost 5 bases. The CDR3 bases are TGTGCCATCAGTGACCCGGGACTAGCGGGAGTCGGGACCGGGGAGCTGTTTTTT. Translating it yields CAISDPGLAGVGTGELFF.

The J gene is TRBJ1-4, the V gene TRBV11-2; possible D gene TRBD1, 6 bases. The CDR3 contains 15 residues. Germline CDR1 and CDR2: SGHAT and FQNNGV. Trimming removed 5 bases from V and 8 bases from J, with 18 bases in between. The CDR3 here is CASSPLNRAYEKLFF. In DNA form, the CDR3 reads TGTGCCAGCAGCCCGCTCAACAGGGCGTACGAAAAACTGTTTTTT.

The chain links TRBV11-2 to TRBJ1-2, with 10 bases that match TRBD1. CDR1 SGHAT and CDR2 FQNNGV come from the germline V gene. The V segment lost 0 bases and the J segment 12 bases; nucleotides outside the gene matches: 7. There are 14 residues in the CDR3. CDR3 sequence (DNA): TGTGCCAGCAGCTTAGACGGAACCGGGACAGGGGACACCTTC. Translated: CASSLDGTGTGDTF.

In this sample, this clone turned up once. The chain is built from TRBV5-6 and TRBJ2-2; 7 positions match TRBD2. Germline loops: CDR1 SGHDT, CDR2 YYEEEE. V was clipped by 1 base and J by 0 bases; unmatched bases: 12. There are 19 residues in the CDR3. The CDR3 reads CASSLKPTTSAPNTGELFF. Written as DNA, the CDR3 is TGTGCCAGCAGCTTGAAACCAACTACTAGCGCACCGAACACCGGGGAGCTGTTTTTT.

The chain carries TRBV2 and TRBJ2-5; TRBD2 agrees at 7 bases. This CDR3 region has 15 residues. Unmatched junction bases numbered 7, after V lost 2 bases and J lost 4 bases. Germline lookup yields CDR1 SNHLY and CDR2 FYNNEI. The CDR3 spells CASSEKGGDGETQYF. The CDR3 DNA sequence: TGTGCCAGCAGTGAAAAGGGAGGGGATGGAGAGACCCAGTACTTC. Drawing the rest from reference TRBV2 and TRBJ2-5, the complete variable domain is EPEVTQTPSHQVTQMGQEVILRCVPISNHLYFYWYRQILGQKVEFLVSFYNNEISEKSEIFDDQFSVERPDGSNFTLKIRSTKLEDSAMYFCASSEKGGDGETQYFGPGTRLLVL.

This sequence joins TRBV2 and TRBJ1-5; 10 bases match TRBD1. V shed 5 bases and J 5 bases; nucleotides not matched to a gene: 3. Per germline, CDR1 SNHLY and CDR2 FYNNEI. This CDR3 comprises 14 residues. The chain's CDR3 is CASSLDRGDQPQHF. The CDR3, as DNA: TGTGCCAGCAGTCTGGACAGGGGGGATCAGCCCCAGCATTTT.

Note on this clone: Other nucleotide sequences from this sample produce the same CDR3. The V and J genes are TRBV2 and TRBJ1-2; unclear D gene. Germline assignment: CDR1 SNHLY and CDR2 FYNNEI. CDR3 length equals 12 residues. V was cut by 7 bases and J by 5 bases, with 11 bases left in between. CDR3 amino acids: CASTREGYGYTF. The CDR3 nucleotides read TGTGCCAGCACGAGGGAAGGTTATGGCTACACCTTC.

J is TRBJ2-5 and V is TRBV14; TRBD1 is a possible D gene (6 bases). Looked up from germline, CDR1 is SGHDN and CDR2 is FVKESK. With 6 bases removed from V and 5 bases from J, the gap between germline ends came to 13 bases. The length of the CDR3 is 13 residues. The CDR3 is CASREGGRETQYF. CDR3 in DNA: TGTGCCAGCAGAGAAGGGGGTCGGGAGACCCAGTACTTC.

The V gene is TRBV7-2, the J gene TRBJ1-2, with D tentatively TRBD1 (5 bases). The CDR3 covers 12 residues. The V end lost 3 bases, the J end lost 7 bases, and 9 bases lay between the germline ends. CDR1 is SGHTA, CDR2 FQGNSA, per germline. CDR3 nucleotides: TGTGCCAGCAGCTTTGACAGTTTTGGCTACACCTTC. It specifies CASSFDSFGYTF.

The chain uses TRBV11-2 and TRBJ2-7; a possible D gene is TRBD1 (6 bases). The CDR3 spans 15 residues. Per germline, CDR1 SGHAT and CDR2 FQNNGV. Trimming removed 0 bases at V and 4 bases at J, with 13 bases between. As DNA, the CDR3 is TGTGCCAGCAGCTTAGACAGGGGTTACCCTTACGAGCAGTACTTC. Translated, it gives CASSLDRGYPYEQYF.

This sequence joins TRBV2 and TRBJ2-1, with 11 bases identical to TRBD2. The CDR3 contains 14 residues. Germline CDR1 is SNHLY and CDR2 is FYNNEI. V was pared by 9 bases and J by 3 bases, with 4 bases of the junction left unmatched. The CDR3 protein is CASLAGGLYNEQFF. The DNA of the CDR3 is TGTGCCAGTCTAGCGGGAGGCCTCTACAATGAGCAGTTCTTC.

The chain combines TRBV9 with TRBJ2-2; 11 positions agree with TRBD1. The J segment lost 4 bases and the V segment lost 5 bases, leaving 10 bases of the junction unmatched. CDR1 is SGDLS and CDR2 is YYNGEE in the germline V gene. This CDR3 comprises 17 residues. CDR3 in DNA: TGTGCCAGCAGTGCAAACCGGGACAGGGGGACCACCGGGGAGCTGTTTTTT. Protein: CASSANRDRGTTGELFF.

The chain uses TRBV5-6 and TRBJ2-3; the D gene is possibly TRBD1 (6 bases). The CDR3 has 16 amino acids. Germline lookup yields CDR1 SGHDT and CDR2 YYEEEE. V lost 5 bases to trimming and J lost 2 bases, with 18 bases between them. CDR3 sequence reads: CASSAEQGQLTDTQYF. The CDR3 bases are TGTGCCAGCAGTGCGGAACAAGGACAGCTCACAGATACGCAGTATTTT.

This chain uses TRBV6-1 with TRBJ2-7; TRBD2 might be the D (5 bases). This CDR3 has 15 residues. Trimming shortened V by 8 bases and J by 4 bases, and 21 bases separated the two germline ends. The germline V gene has CDR1 MNHNS and CDR2 SASEGT. Here the CDR3 reads CASRHLQLREYEQYF. Written as DNA, the CDR3 is TGTGCCAGCCGACACTTACAATTGAGGGAGTACGAGCAGTACTTC.

The V and J genes are TRBV27 and TRBJ2-1, with 7 bases lining up with TRBD1. Germline CDR1 is MNHEY and CDR2 is SMNVEV (reference sequence). The length of the CDR3 is 15 residues. J was trimmed by 12 bases and V by 5 bases; bases with no gene match: 16. The CDR3: CASSPTSPTGNRQFF. The CDR3 DNA reads as TGTGCCAGCAGTCCGACCTCCCCGACAGGGAATCGGCAGTTCTTC.

The chain employs TRBV2 and TRBJ1-3; D remains unclear. CDR3 size: 17 residues. The germline V gene encodes CDR1 SNHLY and CDR2 FYNNEI. The germline V and J ends were trimmed by 3 bases and 0 bases, with 15 bases remaining between them. CDR3 loop: CASSELPGPSSGNTIYF. In nucleotides, the CDR3 is TGTGCCAGCAGTGAGCTACCGGGTCCTAGCTCTGGAAACACCATATATTTT.

V gene TRBV27 combines with J gene TRBJ2-3; D remains ambiguous. There are 15 residues in the CDR3. Germline V gives CDR1 MNHEY, CDR2 SMNVEV (reference sequence). Deletions cut 2 bases from V and 2 bases from J, with 11 bases between. CDR3 nucleotide sequence: TGTGCCAGCAGTTTAGTCAACAGAGTCACAGATACGCAGTATTTT. As protein: CASSLVNRVTDTQYF.

The chain couples TRBV4-1 to TRBJ2-1; 9 bases match TRBD2. V shed 1 base, J shed 8 bases, and the junction held 6 bases outside the gene matches. Germline assignment: CDR1 MGHRA and CDR2 YSYEKL. The CDR3 is 15 residues long. CDR3 DNA: TGCGCCAGCAGCCAAGCCGGGACTAGCTTCGATGAGCAGTTCTTC. This sequence encodes CASSQAGTSFDEQFF.

The sample holds one count of this clone. The CDR3 sequence is CASRGLTEAFF. In DNA form, the CDR3 reads TGTGCCAGCAGGGGGCTTACTGAAGCTTTCTTT. V usage is TRBV28 and J usage is TRBJ1-1; tentative D call: TRBD1 (5 bases). The V end lost 6 bases, the J end lost 5 bases, and 7 bases lay between the germline ends. The CDR3 runs 11 residues. Germline V gives CDR1 MDHEN, CDR2 SYDVKM.

In its sample, this clone was seen a few times. The chain links TRBV5-6 to TRBJ2-7, with TRBD2 as a possible D gene (6 bases). V was trimmed by 0 bases and J by 6 bases, leaving 10 bases between them. The germline gives CDR1 SGHDT, CDR2 YYEEEE. The CDR3 has 13 residues. This chain's CDR3 is CASSLGAGPEQYF. The CDR3 DNA is TGTGCCAGCAGCTTGGGGGCGGGACCCGAGCAGTACTTC.

This clone has just one count. The chain joins TRBV6-5 to TRBJ1-1, with a weak D call TRBD1 (6 bases). Trimming took off 4 bases at V and 6 bases at J, with 12 bases between the two ends. CDR1 and CDR2 (germline): MNHEY, SVGAGI. The CDR3 is 13 amino acids. CDR3 in amino acids: CASSSIQGSEAFF. The DNA for the CDR3 is TGTGCCAGCAGTTCCATACAGGGATCTGAAGCTTTCTTT.